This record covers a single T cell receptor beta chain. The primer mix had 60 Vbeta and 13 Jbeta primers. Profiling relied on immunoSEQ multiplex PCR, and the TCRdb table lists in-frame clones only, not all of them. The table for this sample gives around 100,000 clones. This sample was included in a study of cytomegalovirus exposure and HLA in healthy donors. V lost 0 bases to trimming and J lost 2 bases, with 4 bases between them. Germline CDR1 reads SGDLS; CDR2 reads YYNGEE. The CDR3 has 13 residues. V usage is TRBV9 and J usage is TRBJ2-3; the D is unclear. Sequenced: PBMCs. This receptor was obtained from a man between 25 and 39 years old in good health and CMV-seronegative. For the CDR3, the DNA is TGTGCCAGCAGCGTAGCAAACACAGATACGCAGTATTTT. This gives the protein CASSVANTDTQYF.